Described below is a single T cell receptor (beta chain) sequence and its context. The assay was immunoSEQ multiplex PCR, and TCRdb's table has in-frame clones only and misses some. The table records 100,000 to 150,000 clones, 70% to 90% of them present only once. Trimming took 5 bases from V and 8 from J, leaving 15 bases between them. Germline assignment: CDR1 MNHEY and CDR2 SVGAGI. The CDR3 sequence is 14 residues long. The entry originates in a study of blood T cell repertoires in COVID-19. The receptor's source is a man in his 70s with active COVID-19. Sequencing was performed on peripheral blood. V is TRBV6-5 and J is TRBJ1-4, with D possibly matching TRBD1 (5 bases). CDR3 sequence (DNA): TGTGCCAGCAGTCGTCGCCAGGGAAAAGAAAAACTGTTTTTT. Amino acid sequence: CASSRRQGKEKLFF.